This T cell receptor (beta chain) stems from a study of T cells in localized non-small cell lung cancer. CDR1 is SGDLS, CDR2 YYNGEE, per germline. The CDR3 consists of 15 residues. The V end lost 5 bases, the J end lost 1 base, and 12 bases lay between the germline ends. Assay used: immunoSEQ multiplex PCR; TCRdb lists only in-frame clones, some missing. The sample carries 35,000 or so clones, 88% recorded once. The V call is TRBV9, the J call TRBJ2-2; D is perhaps TRBD1 (6 bases). The sample consisted of peripheral blood, taken before any cancer treatment. The TCR originated in a woman aged 35 to 75 with stage I lung adenocarcinoma. This chain's CDR3 is CASSPSTGNTGELFF. The CDR3 nucleotides are TGTGCCAGCAGTCCCTCGACAGGGAACACCGGGGAGCTGTTTTTT.